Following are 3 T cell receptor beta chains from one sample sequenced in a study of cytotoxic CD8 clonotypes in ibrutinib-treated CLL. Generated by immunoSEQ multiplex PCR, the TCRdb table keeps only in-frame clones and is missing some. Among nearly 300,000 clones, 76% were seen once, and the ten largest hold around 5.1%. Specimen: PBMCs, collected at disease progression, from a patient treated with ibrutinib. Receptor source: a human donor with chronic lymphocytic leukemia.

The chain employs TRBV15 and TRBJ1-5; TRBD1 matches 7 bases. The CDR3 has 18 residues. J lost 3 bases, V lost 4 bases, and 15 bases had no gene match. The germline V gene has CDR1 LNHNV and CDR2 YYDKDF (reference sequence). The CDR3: CATSTYRLTGVSNQPQHF. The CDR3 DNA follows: TGTGCCACCAGCACTTATAGGTTAACAGGGGTATCCAATCAGCCCCAGCATTTT.

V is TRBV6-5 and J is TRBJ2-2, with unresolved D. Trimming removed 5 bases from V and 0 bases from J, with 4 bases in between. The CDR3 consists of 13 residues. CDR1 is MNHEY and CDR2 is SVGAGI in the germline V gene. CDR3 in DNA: TGTGCCAGCAGTGCCCCGAACACCGGGGAGCTGTTTTTT. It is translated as CASSAPNTGELFF.

CDR3 region: CSAGGTYEQYF. CDR3 sequence (DNA): TGCAGCGCGGGAGGCACCTACGAGCAGTACTTC. The rearrangement uses TRBV29-1 and TRBJ2-7; 7 nucleotides match TRBD2. V dropped 7 bases and J dropped 2; count of bases not matched to a gene: 2. Germline assignment: CDR1 SQVTM and CDR2 ANQGSEA. The CDR3 runs to 11 residues.